This T cell receptor beta chain was captured in a study of post-analysis software for immune sequencing data. The library was made from cDNA and included unique molecular identifiers. MiXCR, applied by TCRdb to the PCR reads, yields one record per CDR3 protein. The repertoire holds 400,000 to 500,000 distinct CDR3 sequences, with 39% as singletons. This clonotype was counted between two and nine times. This clonotype was sampled from a girl aged 2-9 years with multiple sclerosis. Source material: blood.

The CDR3 spells CASSPPGLQETQYF. Here the CDR3 DNA reads TGTGCCAGCAGCCCTCCGGGACTGCAAGAGACCCAGTACTTC. The chain combines TRBV7-9 with TRBJ2-5; the D gene is possibly TRBD2 (6 bases). The CDR3 extends over 14 amino acids. V was clipped by 5 bases and J by 2 bases, with 12 bases between them. Germline values: CDR1 SEHNR, CDR2 FQNEAQ (reference sequence).